The 5 T cell receptor beta chains presented below share a single source sample, sequenced in a study of T cell responses to AZD1222 COVID-19 vaccine. Generated by immunoSEQ multiplex PCR, the TCRdb table keeps only in-frame clones and is missing some. The sample includes 95,000 to 130,000 clones, 70% to 90% of them seen just once. The sample in question was peripheral blood, obtained on day 0 of MenACWY control vaccination. The receptors stem from an adult in good health.

The chain employs TRBV3-1 (or the pseudogene TRBV3-2) and TRBJ2-5; weak D call: TRBD2 (5 bases). V lost 2 bases to trimming and J lost 5 bases, with 9 bases between them. Germline V CDR1 and CDR2: LGHDT, YNNKEL (reference sequence). CDR3 length: 13 amino acids. The CDR3 protein is CASSQRRRETQYF. DNA of the CDR3: TGTGCCAGCAGCCAAAGGAGGAGGGAGACCCAGTACTTC.

CDR3 DNA sequence: TGTGCCAGCAGTGAAAGGGGCCAGCGCGGGGAGCTGTTTTTT. Translation gives CASSERGQRGELFF. The genes are TRBV6-1 and TRBJ2-2, with D possibly being TRBD1 (5 bases). The CDR3 length is 14 residues. Germline loops: CDR1 MNHNS, CDR2 SASEGT. Trimming shortened V by 2 bases and J by 7 bases, and 11 bases separated the two germline ends.

The chain employs TRBV6-5 and TRBJ2-1, with D perhaps matching TRBD1 (6 bases). This CDR3 comprises 13 residues. Germline loops: CDR1 MNHEY, CDR2 SVGAGI. Between the trimmed V and J ends, which lost 2 bases and 7 bases, there was a span of 9 bases. The DNA for the CDR3 is TGTGCCAGCAGTTACGGGGGCACGAATGAGCAGTTCTTC. Its translation is CASSYGGTNEQFF.

The chain carries TRBV11-3 and TRBJ2-3; 7 bases are a match to TRBD1. Germline lookup yields CDR1 SGHNT and CDR2 YENEEA. J lost 0 bases, V lost 3 bases, and 3 bases had no gene match. CDR3 length: 15 amino acids. The CDR3 DNA is TGTGCCAGCAGCTTCGGGACAGAAAGCACAGATACGCAGTATTTT. Residues: CASSFGTESTDTQYF.

The chain employs TRBV6-5 and TRBJ2-7; D is unclear. Germline loops: CDR1 MNHEY, CDR2 SVGAGI. CDR3 length: 13 residues. The V and J ends lost 2 bases and 7 bases respectively, with 12 bases between them. CDR3 nucleotide sequence: TGTGCCAGCAGTTACAAAATTGCCAAAGAGCAGTACTTC. Translation gives CASSYKIAKEQYF.